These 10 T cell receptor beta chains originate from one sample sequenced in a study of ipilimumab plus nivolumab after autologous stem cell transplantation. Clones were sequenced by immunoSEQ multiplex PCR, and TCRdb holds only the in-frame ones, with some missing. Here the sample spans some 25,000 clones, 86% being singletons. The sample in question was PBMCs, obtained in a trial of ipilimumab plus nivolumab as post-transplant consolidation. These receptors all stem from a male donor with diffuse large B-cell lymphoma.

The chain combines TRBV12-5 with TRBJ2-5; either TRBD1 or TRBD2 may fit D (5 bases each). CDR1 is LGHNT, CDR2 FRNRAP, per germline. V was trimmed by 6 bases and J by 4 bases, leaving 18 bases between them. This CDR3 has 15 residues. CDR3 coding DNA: TGTGCTAGTGGACCTCCGGGACCCGTAGGAGAGACCCAGTACTTC. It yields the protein CASGPPGPVGETQYF.

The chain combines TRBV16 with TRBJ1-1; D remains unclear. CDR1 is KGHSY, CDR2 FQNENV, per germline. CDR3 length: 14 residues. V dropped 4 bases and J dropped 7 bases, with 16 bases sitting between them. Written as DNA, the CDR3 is TGTGCCAGCAGCCGATCCGACGGGCCGGGTGAAGCTTTCTTT. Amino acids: CASSRSDGPGEAFF.

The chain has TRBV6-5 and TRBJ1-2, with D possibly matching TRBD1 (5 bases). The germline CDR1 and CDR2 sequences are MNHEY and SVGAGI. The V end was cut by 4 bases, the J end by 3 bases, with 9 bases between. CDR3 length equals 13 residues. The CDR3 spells CASSSGAYYGYTF. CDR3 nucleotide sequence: TGTGCCAGCAGTTCCGGGGCTTACTATGGCTACACCTTC.

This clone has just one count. CDR3 nucleotide sequence: TGTGCCAGCAGCGAGCGACCCCATGGGAATGAGCAGTTCTTC. Encoded protein: CASSERPHGNEQFF. The chain joins TRBV6-6 to TRBJ2-1; no firm D call. The CDR3 is made up of 14 amino acids. Germline CDR1 reads MNHNY; CDR2 reads SVGAGI (reference sequence). V shed 6 bases and J shed 7 bases, with 16 bases lying between them.

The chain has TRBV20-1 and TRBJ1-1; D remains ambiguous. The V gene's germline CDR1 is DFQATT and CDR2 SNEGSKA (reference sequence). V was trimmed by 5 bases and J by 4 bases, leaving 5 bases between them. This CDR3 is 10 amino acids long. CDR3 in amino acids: CSAEGTEAFF. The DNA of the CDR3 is TGCAGTGCTGAGGGCACTGAAGCTTTCTTT.

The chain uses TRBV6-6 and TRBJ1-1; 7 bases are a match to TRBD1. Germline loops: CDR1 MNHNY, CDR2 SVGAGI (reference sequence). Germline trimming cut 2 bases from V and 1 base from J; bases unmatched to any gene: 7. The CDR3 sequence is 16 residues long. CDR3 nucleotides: TGTGCCAGCAGTTACCGGGACAGAGAGGGGAACACTGAAGCTTTCTTT. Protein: CASSYRDREGNTEAFF.

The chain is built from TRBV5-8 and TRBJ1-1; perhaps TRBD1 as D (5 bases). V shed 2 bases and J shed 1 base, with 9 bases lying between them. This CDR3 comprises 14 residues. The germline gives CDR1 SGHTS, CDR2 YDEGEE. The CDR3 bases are TGTGCCAGCAGCTTCCGGGGGAGGAACACTGAAGCTTTCTTT. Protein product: CASSFRGRNTEAFF.

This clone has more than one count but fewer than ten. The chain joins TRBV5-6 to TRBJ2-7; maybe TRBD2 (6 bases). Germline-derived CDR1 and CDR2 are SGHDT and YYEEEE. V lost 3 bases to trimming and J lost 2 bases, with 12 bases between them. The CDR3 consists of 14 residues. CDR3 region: CASSYTGVTYEQYF. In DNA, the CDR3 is TGTGCCAGCAGCTACACGGGGGTCACCTACGAGCAGTACTTC.

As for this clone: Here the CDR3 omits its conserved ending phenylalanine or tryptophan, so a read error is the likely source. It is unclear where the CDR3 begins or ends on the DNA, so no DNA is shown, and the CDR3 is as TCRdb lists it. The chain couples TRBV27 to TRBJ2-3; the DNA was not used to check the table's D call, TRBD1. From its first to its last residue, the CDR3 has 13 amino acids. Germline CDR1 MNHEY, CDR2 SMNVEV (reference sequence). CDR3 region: CASSSQARDRNPC.

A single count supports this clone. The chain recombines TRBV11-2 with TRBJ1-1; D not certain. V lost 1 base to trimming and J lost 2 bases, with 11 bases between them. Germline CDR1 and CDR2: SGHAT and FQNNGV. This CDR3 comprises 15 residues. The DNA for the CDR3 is TGTGCCAGCAGCTTAGCGGGGAAAAGAAACACTGAAGCTTTCTTT. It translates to CASSLAGKRNTEAFF.